This is a list of T cell receptor beta chains from one sample in a study of T cells in Graves' hyperthyroidism and ophthalmopathy. TCRdb reprocessed the multiplex PCR reads with MiXCR, giving one entry per CDR3 protein. The table includes a few hundred thousand distinct CDR3 sequences, roughly an eighth detected once. The sequenced sample consisted of blood. Every receptor here comes from a woman aged 18-29 years with Graves' hyperthyroidism. Both conserved end residues are part of each CDR3. A D gene is named only where the DNA matches it firmly. Clone size is not always given. Where it is, it says once, few, many or a class for expanded clones.

.	TRBJ1-2	TRBV30	many	CAWQGAKNPYGYTF	TGTGCCTGGCAGGGTGCCAAGAACCCCTATGGCTACACCTTC
.	TRBJ2-1	TRBV6-1	.	CAASFRDNGQFF	TGTGCCGCCTCGTTCCGAGACAATGGGCAGTTCTTC
TRBD2	TRBJ2-3	TRBV12-3/TRBV12-4	many	CASSFGSGSTDTQYF	TGTGCCAGCAGTTTTGGTAGCGGGAGCACAGATACGCAGTATTTT
.	TRBJ2-3	TRBV20-1	many	CSARDRHSGDTQYF	TGCAGTGCTAGAGATAGGCATAGCGGAGATACGCAGTATTTT
TRBD1	TRBJ2-5	TRBV20-1	many	CSANTRDSQETQYF	TGCAGTGCTAATACTCGGGACAGCCAAGAGACCCAGTACTTC
.	TRBJ2-3	TRBV20-1	few	CSAGGGLTRTDTQYF	TGCAGTGCTGGAGGGGGACTAACACGCACAGATACGCAGTATTTT
TRBD1	TRBJ2-5	TRBV12-3/TRBV12-4	few	CASTSPTDRGKPQETQYF	TGTGCCAGCACCTCTCCTACAGACAGGGGGAAACCCCAAGAGACCCAGTACTTC
.	TRBJ1-2	TRBV29-1	few	CSIELGQNYGYTF	TGCAGCATTGAACTCGGTCAAAACTATGGCTACACCTTC
.	TRBJ1-3	TRBV6-5	few	CASSYSRRGLTSGNTIYF	TGTGCCAGCAGTTACTCGAGACGGGGGTTAACCTCTGGAAACACCATATATTTT
TRBD2	TRBJ2-5	TRBV6-2/TRBV6-3	.	CASIPTRGSQETQYF	TGTGCCAGCATCCCCACGCGGGGGTCCCAAGAGACCCAGTACTTC
.	TRBJ1-6	TRBV5-6	.	CASSSDKWSLHF	TGTGCCAGCAGCTCGGACAAGTGGTCCCTCCACTTT
.	TRBJ1-1	TRBV5-1	.	CASSQRGLNTEAFF	TGCGCCAGCAGCCAAAGGGGCCTGAACACTGAAGCTTTCTTT
.	TRBJ1-1	TRBV19	.	CASSKATSVEAFF	TGTGCCAGTAGTAAGGCCACAAGCGTTGAAGCTTTCTTT
.	TRBJ2-1	TRBV11-2	many	CASSSRFGVYYNEQFF	TGTGCCAGCAGCTCCCGGTTCGGAGTCTACTACAATGAGCAGTTCTTC
.	TRBJ2-5	TRBV20-1	many	CSARDWSPPEEETQYF	TGCAGTGCTAGAGATTGGTCCCCTCCGGAGGAGGAGACCCAGTACTTC
.	TRBJ2-6	TRBV28	.	CASSYGGSGANVLTF	TGTGCCAGCAGTTACGGGGGTTCTGGGGCCAACGTCCTGACTTTC
TRBD1	TRBJ2-1	TRBV7-3	few	CASSAYDRGLNEQFF	TGTGCCAGCAGTGCCTACGACAGGGGTCTAAATGAGCAGTTCTTC
.	TRBJ2-1	TRBV27	many	CASSLRFASANNEQFF	TGTGCCAGCAGTTTAAGATTTGCTAGCGCGAACAATGAGCAGTTCTTC
.	TRBJ1-2	TRBV3-1	many	CASSHYSSGEFGYTF	TGTGCCAGCAGCCATTATTCATCGGGGGAATTTGGCTACACCTTC
TRBD1	TRBJ2-6	TRBV28	once	CASRARDSSSGANVLTF	TGTGCCAGCAGGGCCCGGGACAGTTCCTCTGGGGCCAACGTCCTGACTTTC
.	TRBJ2-1	TRBV3-1	many	CASSQGSYNEQFF	TGTGCCAGCAGCCAAGGTTCCTACAATGAGCAGTTCTTC
.	TRBJ1-4	TRBV5-6	few	CASSFTDSKLFF	TGTGCCAGCAGCTTCACCGACAGCAAACTGTTTTTT
.	TRBJ1-4	TRBV3-1	many	CASSHTGVNEKLFF	TGTGCCAGCAGCCACACAGGAGTTAATGAAAAACTGTTTTTT
TRBD2	TRBJ2-4	TRBV4-3	.	CASSQDRGGSKNIQYF	TGCGCCAGCAGCCAAGATCGGGGGGGATCCAAAAACATTCAGTACTTC
.	TRBJ2-6	TRBV7-9	.	CASSSKGVPNPNVLTF	TGTGCCAGCAGCTCAAAGGGGGTGCCCAATCCCAACGTCCTGACTTTC
.	TRBJ2-2	TRBV7-8	many	CASSPTQTGIPGELFF	TGTGCCAGCAGCCCAACCCAAACAGGGATACCCGGGGAGCTGTTTTTT
.	TRBJ2-1	TRBV18	many	CASSPRFASEQFF	TGTGCCAGCTCACCACGTTTTGCGAGCGAGCAGTTCTTC
.	TRBJ2-1	TRBV5-1	.	CASARQDLSEQFF	TGCGCCAGCGCGAGACAGGACCTTAGTGAGCAGTTCTTC
.	TRBJ1-2	TRBV27	many	CASSRNGGYGYTF	TGTGCCAGCAGTAGGAACGGTGGCTATGGCTACACCTTC